Given below is one T cell receptor beta chain in context. This specimen comes from a study of T cell changes during pregnancy in multiple sclerosis. Clones were sequenced by immunoSEQ multiplex PCR, and TCRdb holds only the in-frame ones, with some missing. The data contain some 29,000 clones, roughly 90% of them singletons. The length of the CDR3 is 16 residues. Germline V lookup: CDR1 LNHDA, CDR2 SQIVND (reference sequence). V lost 5 bases to trimming and J lost 1 base; unmatched junction nucleotides: 9. The source of this sequence is a female donor in good health, enrolled as a control in a pregnancy study. This sample comprised CD4+ T cells from peripheral blood mononuclear cells, obtained in the first trimester of pregnancy. The chain links TRBV19 to TRBJ1-2, with TRBD1 matching over 8 bases. CDR3 in DNA: TGTGCCAGTAGTTTCCGGGGACAGGCTATTAACTATGGCTACACCTTC. Amino acids: CASSFRGQAINYGYTF.